Reported below is one T cell receptor (beta chain). CDR3 length equals 11 residues. Germline V lookup: CDR1 SQVTM, CDR2 ANQGSEA. The germline V and J ends were trimmed by 2 bases and 9 bases, with 8 bases remaining between them. This sample was taken from a study of long-term antiretroviral therapy in people with HIV. Researchers report immunoSEQ v3.0 was run at survey level. The protocol was immunoSEQ multiplex PCR, while the TCRdb copy is restricted to in-frame clones and leaves out a portion. Among fewer than 35,000 clones listed, over 75% were seen once. Here the sequenced sample was unsorted PBMCs, taken 3.3 years after starting antiretroviral therapy. This TCR derives from a man aged 18 to 30 with HIV. This chain joins TRBV29-1 and TRBJ2-1; D perhaps matches TRBD1 (6 bases). The CDR3 loop is CSVEWGPEQFF. DNA of the CDR3: TGCAGCGTTGAATGGGGGCCTGAGCAGTTCTTC.